This T cell receptor beta chain is drawn from a study of T cell repertoires in cytomegalovirus infection. In TCRdb, the reads were re-called with MiXCR into one record per CDR3 protein. The profile shows around 530,000 distinct CDR3 sequences, about 25% of them singletons. V was cut by 3 bases and J by 6 bases, with 20 bases left in between. CDR1 MNHEY and CDR2 SMNVEV come from the germline V gene (reference sequence). The CDR3 is 17 residues long. V and J are TRBV27 and TRBJ1-4; D not resolved. Material for sequencing was PBMCs. The sequence was obtained from a human donor in good health (CMV status not recorded). Some clones in this sample may be carry-over from other donors' samples. The DNA of the CDR3 is TGTGCCAGCAGTTTTCTTCGGCGGACCCCTGAGGATGAAAAACTGTTTTTT. Translating it yields CASSFLRRTPEDEKLFF.